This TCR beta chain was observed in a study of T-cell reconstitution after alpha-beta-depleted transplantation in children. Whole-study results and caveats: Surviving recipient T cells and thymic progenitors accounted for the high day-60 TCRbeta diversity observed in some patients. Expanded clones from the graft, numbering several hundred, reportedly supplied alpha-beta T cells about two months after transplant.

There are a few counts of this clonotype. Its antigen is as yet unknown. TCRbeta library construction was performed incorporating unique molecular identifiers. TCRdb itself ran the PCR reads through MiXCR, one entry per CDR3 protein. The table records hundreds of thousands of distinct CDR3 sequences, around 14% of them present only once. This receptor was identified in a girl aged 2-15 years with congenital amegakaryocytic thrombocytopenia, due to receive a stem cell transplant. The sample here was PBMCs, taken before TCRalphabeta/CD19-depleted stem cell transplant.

The CDR3 nucleotides read TGTGCCACCAGCATACGGGGGACTAGCGGGAGTTTTCCGCAGTTCTTC. Translated, it gives CATSIRGTSGSFPQFF. The genes are TRBV15 and TRBJ2-1; 14 bases agree with TRBD2. This CDR3 has 16 amino acids. Germline-derived CDR1 and CDR2 are LNHNV and YYDKDF (reference sequence). Losses at the gene ends were 4 bases for V and 12 bases for J; bases not matched to a gene: 11.